This T cell receptor (beta chain) was captured in a study of T cell responses to AZD1222 COVID-19 vaccine. This CDR3 region has 14 residues. The V gene lost 2 bases and the J gene lost 4 bases, with 12 bases spanning the gap. Germline lookup yields CDR1 SGHDT and CDR2 YYEEEE. Using immunoSEQ multiplex PCR, the repertoire was profiled, and TCRdb retains in-frame clones only, with some absent. The sample shows approximately 35,000 clones, about nine tenths of them seen only once. This TCR derives from an adult who received the AZD1222 COVID-19 vaccine. V gene TRBV5-6 combines with J gene TRBJ1-1; D may be TRBD1 (5 bases). The source was peripheral blood, collected 28 days after the second AZD1222 dose. CDR3 nucleotides: TGTGCCAGCAGCTTTATGGGGGGAGTCACTGAAGCTTTCTTT. Translation: CASSFMGGVTEAFF. Combining the CDR3 with reference TRBV5-6 and TRBJ1-1 gives the whole variable domain DAGVTQSPTHLIKTRGQQVTLRCSPKSGHDTVSWYQQALGQGPQFIFQYYEEEERQRGNFPDRFSGHQFPNYSSELNVNALLLGDSALYLCASSFMGGVTEAFFGQGTRLTVV.